A single sample gave rise to the 14 T cell receptor beta chains below, sequenced in a study of blood T cell repertoires in COVID-19. Produced via immunoSEQ multiplex PCR; TCRdb's table is partial and in-frame only. The sample consists of about 74,000 clones, about 92% of them appearing once. What was sequenced was peripheral blood. All receptors come from a man aged 50 to 60 with acute or convalescent COVID-19.

The chain joins TRBV6-1 to TRBJ2-5, with TRBD2 identical over 7 bases. The germline V gene has CDR1 MNHNS and CDR2 SASEGT. This CDR3 region has 16 residues. Trimming at V came to 1 base and at J to 2 bases, leaving 7 bases not matched to a gene. The CDR3, as DNA: TGTGCCAGCAGTGAAGAGGCTAGCGGAATTCAAGAGACCCAGTACTTC. It translates to CASSEEASGIQETQYF.

CDR3 amino acids: CASSYRNEQFF. The CDR3 DNA reads as TGTGCCAGCAGTTACCGGAATGAGCAGTTCTTC. This chain links TRBV6-5 with TRBJ2-1; D unresolved. CDR3 length equals 11 residues. CDR1 MNHEY and CDR2 SVGAGI come from the germline V gene. V was shortened by 2 bases and J by 7 bases, with 3 bases between the two germline ends.

This sequence joins TRBV6-5 and TRBJ1-4, with 8 bases matching TRBD1. Trimming at V came to 5 bases and at J to 6 bases, leaving 5 bases not matched to a gene. The CDR3 totals 14 residues. Germline V gene lookup returns CDR1 MNHEY and CDR2 SVGAGI. CDR3 nucleotides: TGTGCCAGCAGTAAACAGGGGGTTGATGAAAAACTGTTTTTT. Encoded protein: CASSKQGVDEKLFF.

The rearrangement uses TRBV19 and TRBJ1-3; TRBD1 might be the D (5 bases). The CDR3 sequence is 16 residues long. Trimming removed 4 bases at V and 1 base at J, with 14 bases between. Germline V CDR1 and CDR2: LNHDA, SQIVND (reference sequence). CDR3: CASSTPGRGSGNTIYF. As DNA, the CDR3 is TGTGCCAGTAGTACCCCAGGGAGGGGATCTGGAAACACCATATATTTT.

This chain joins TRBV19 and TRBJ2-5; 7 positions agree with TRBD1. V trimming: 4 bases; J trimming: 2 bases; junction bases outside the gene matches: 7. CDR3 length: 15 amino acids. Per the germline V gene, CDR1 is LNHDA and CDR2 is SQIVND (reference sequence). The CDR3: CASSTDRAYQETQYF. CDR3 sequence (DNA): TGTGCCAGTAGTACCGACAGGGCTTATCAAGAGACCCAGTACTTC.

This chain connects TRBV28 to TRBJ1-3; TRBD1 is a possible D gene (5 bases). V was shortened by 3 bases and J by 0 bases, with 12 bases between the two germline ends. Germline V gene lookup returns CDR1 MDHEN and CDR2 SYDVKM. The CDR3 contains 16 residues. CDR3 amino acids: CASSFDRSFSGNTIYF. The DNA of the CDR3 is TGTGCCAGCAGTTTCGACAGAAGTTTCTCTGGAAACACCATATATTTT.

V is TRBV11-2 and J is TRBJ1-1; no clear D gene. The CDR3 is 12 amino acids. V was clipped by 0 bases and J by 5 bases, with 4 bases between them. From germline, CDR1 is SGHAT and CDR2 FQNNGV. CDR3 DNA sequence: TGTGCCAGCAGCTTAGATTTAACTGAAGCTTTCTTT. It yields the protein CASSLDLTEAFF.

This clone was observed at least ten times. The chain employs TRBV28 and TRBJ2-3; the D gene is possibly TRBD1 (5 bases). V lost 8 bases and J 6 bases, leaving 21 bases between the germline ends. In germline, CDR1 is MDHEN, CDR2 SYDVKM. CDR3 length: 15 residues. DNA of the CDR3: TGTGCCAGCGGGGCGTTAACCCAACCGTCCGATACGCAGTATTTT. It is translated as CASGALTQPSDTQYF.

The V gene is TRBV18, the J gene TRBJ1-4; TRBD1 matches 7 bases. This CDR3 comprises 15 residues. The trim removed 4 bases at V and 6 bases at J, leaving 8 bases unmatched. The germline V gene encodes CDR1 KGHSH and CDR2 LQKENI. The DNA of the CDR3 is TGTGCCAGCTCACGATCACAGGGGTGGGATGAAAAACTGTTTTTT. It encodes CASSRSQGWDEKLFF.

Concerning this clone itself: Other DNA sequences in this specimen translate into the identical CDR3. The chain couples TRBV9 to TRBJ1-5; D unresolved. The CDR3 totals 14 residues. Germline V gene lookup returns CDR1 SGDLS and CDR2 YYNGEE. V was clipped by 0 bases and J by 1 base, with 5 bases between them. The chain's CDR3 is CASSVGGSNQPQHF. CDR3 DNA: TGTGCCAGCAGCGTAGGCGGGAGCAATCAGCCCCAGCATTTT.

This clone was seen just once. The rearrangement uses TRBV7-2 and TRBJ2-5; 7 nucleotides align to TRBD2. The germline V gene encodes CDR1 SGHTA and CDR2 FQGNSA. The V segment lost 3 bases and the J segment 6 bases; nucleotides outside the gene matches: 4. The CDR3 runs 13 residues. The CDR3 protein is CASSFAREKTQYF. The CDR3 DNA follows: TGTGCCAGCAGCTTCGCGCGGGAGAAGACCCAGTACTTC.

The CDR3 loop reads CASKRAGAGQPQHF. The CDR3 coding sequence is TGTGCCAGCAAGAGGGCAGGGGCGGGTCAGCCCCAGCATTTT. The rearrangement joins TRBV28 to TRBJ1-5, with a weak D call TRBD1 (6 bases). V gave up 7 bases and J gave up 6 bases, with 16 bases separating them. Germline V gives CDR1 MDHEN, CDR2 SYDVKM. This CDR3 comprises 14 residues.

The chain employs TRBV10-3 and TRBJ2-5; D unclear. Trimming removed 0 bases from V and 4 bases from J, with 15 bases in between. CDR3 length: 16 residues. Looked up from germline, CDR1 is ENHRY and CDR2 is SYGVKD. The CDR3 bases are TGTGCCATCAGTGAGTCCCGCGGTGAGGCCTTAGAGACCCAGTACTTC. The encoded protein is CAISESRGEALETQYF.

This clone was recorded a few times. The chain employs TRBV18 and TRBJ2-2; TRBD1 matches at 10 bases. Germline V CDR1 and CDR2: KGHSH, LQKENI. Trimming cost V 3 bases and J 4 bases; bases outside gene matches: 5. This CDR3 is 16 amino acids long. CDR3 in amino acids: CASSPSGQGGTGELFF. The CDR3 DNA follows: TGTGCCAGCTCACCCTCCGGACAGGGGGGCACCGGGGAGCTGTTTTTT.